This TCR beta chain was recorded in a study of T cell responses to AZD1222 COVID-19 vaccine (dated by TCRdb to the early 2020s). Regarding the research as a whole: AZD1222 recipients given second doses at about 4 weeks or at about 12 weeks were pooled, since spike-specific TCR depth and breadth were not found to differ between the two schedules. TCR sequencing covered 233 trial participants: 207 given two doses of AZD1222 and around 25 given two doses of MenACWY control vaccine. Trial participants were enrolled by age into subgroups of 18-55, 56-69 and 70-plus years, and around 150, 29 and 61 TCR-sequenced participants, respectively, were included in these subgroups.

The CDR3 regions of human TCRbeta chains were analyzed by immunosequencing. In the paper's pipeline: TCRs in the repertoires were compared against a reference library of SARS-CoV-2-specific TCRs that had been generated with the MIRA antigen-specificity platform. Breadth was defined as the fraction of unique TCRs that were SARS-CoV-2-associated, and depth was defined as the fraction of total T cells that were SARS-CoV-2-associated. Using the MIRA data, each spike-specific TCR was mapped to the spike region that the TCR reacts to and placed in a CD4 or CD8 class. Log10-transformed breadth and depth values were compared by one-way ANOVA with Sidak's multiple comparisons tests. TCRdb's version of the immuneACCESS table is confined to in-frame rearrangements and falls short of the full clone set. An unresolved V gene accounts for under half of the shortfall where checked; the remainder is of unknown origin. That table is the source of V, J and clone size, and D and trimming were worked out from the DNA. In all, the sample holds nearly 110,000 clones, and approximately 90% of those were seen once. The ten largest clones represent roughly 4.3% of the sample.

Germline trimming amounts to 9 bases on V and 9 bases on J, with 10 as the count of junction bases outside the gene matches. CDR1 and CDR2, looked up from the germline V gene (reference sequence), are LNHDA and SQIVND. From the cysteine through the phenylalanine, the CDR3 covers 13 amino acids. Just CDR3 DNA is preserved here, 39 bases in frame from base 1. The paper's findings and limits, for the study overall: Participants were mostly white British and included more females than males, and it was suggested by the authors that clonal diversity may have been underestimated. Because no day 14 peak-response samples were available, the repertoires could be characterized only after the peak T cell response. In the small 56-69-year group, the increase in depth fell short of significance, most likely because of low power. Epitopes outside the regions mutated in the B.1.351 and B.1.1.7 variants were reportedly recognized by nearly half of the unique spike-specific TCRs. After two AZD1222 doses, both the breadth and the depth of spike-specific TCRs were significantly higher than at day 0 and than in MenACWY recipients. Conclusions about previously exposed vaccinees are limited, since just five to seven AZD1222 recipients were seropositive for SARS-CoV-2 at baseline. The vaccine-associated CD4 TCRs covered the entire spike protein, and the dominant responses fell in regions 160-218 and 743-854.

In light of the paper, this sample's time point label describes: baseline before first vaccination. Vaccinee samples were obtained from the UK trials COV001 and COV002, which included a single-blind randomized controlled phase 2/3 trial of AZD1222 (ChAdOx1 nCoV-19) in healthy adults. For TCRbeta chain sequencing, PBMC samples from trial participants were taken at day 0 and at day 28 after the second dose. This clone was seen just once. The antigen it binds to is not known. Per-base quality was not reported, and no clone a single base away is much larger than it. Material: peripheral blood, obtained on day 0 of AZD1222 vaccination. This sequence was found in an adult in good health. This receptor chain uses TRBV19 and TRBJ2-1; 8 central nucleotides agree with TRBD1. The CDR3 corresponds to CASHAGGMGEQFF. The nucleotide sequence reads as follows: TGTGCCAGCCATGCAGGGGGCATGGGTGAGCAGTTCTTC.